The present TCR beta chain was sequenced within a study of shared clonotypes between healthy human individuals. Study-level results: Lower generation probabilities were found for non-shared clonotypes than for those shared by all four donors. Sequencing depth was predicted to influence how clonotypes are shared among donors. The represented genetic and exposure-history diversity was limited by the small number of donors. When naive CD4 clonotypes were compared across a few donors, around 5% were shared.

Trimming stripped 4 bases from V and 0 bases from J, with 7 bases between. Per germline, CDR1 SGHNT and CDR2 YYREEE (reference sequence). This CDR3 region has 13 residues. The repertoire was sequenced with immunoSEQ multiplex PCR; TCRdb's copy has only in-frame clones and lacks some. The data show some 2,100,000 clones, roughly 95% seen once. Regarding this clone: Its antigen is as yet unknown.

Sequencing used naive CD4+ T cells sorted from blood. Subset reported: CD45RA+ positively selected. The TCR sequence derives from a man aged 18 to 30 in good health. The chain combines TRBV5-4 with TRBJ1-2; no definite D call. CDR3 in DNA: TGTGCCAGCAGCCCGGACCCTAACTATGGCTACACCTTC. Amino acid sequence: CASSPDPNYGYTF.